The source of this T cell receptor (beta chain) is a study of T cell responses to AZD1222 COVID-19 vaccine. J gave up 15 bases and V 6 bases, and 9 bases lay outside the gene matches. Germline CDR1 is MDHEN and CDR2 is SYDVKM. The CDR3 contains 11 residues. This clone was counted a few times. Assay used: immunoSEQ multiplex PCR; TCRdb lists only in-frame clones, some missing. The sample includes tens of thousands of clones, roughly 88% of them seen just once. Here the sequenced sample was peripheral blood, taken 28 days after the second AZD1222 dose. V is TRBV28 and J is TRBJ2-3, with TRBD1 matching over 7 bases. The receptor comes from an adult who received the AZD1222 COVID-19 vaccine. In DNA form, the CDR3 reads TGTGCCAGCAGCACGAGGGACAGATCCTATTTT. Translated: CASSTRDRSYF.